Below, 8 T cell receptor beta chains from the same sample are listed, as sequenced in a study of technical replicates of blood from a few donors. TCRdb's table, derived via immunoSEQ multiplex PCR, lists solely in-frame clones and lacks some. Among some 90,000 clones, around 95% were seen once, and the ten largest hold 0.3% to 0.35%. The specimen was T cells isolated from PBMCs. The receptors originated from a human donor in good health.

The chain joins TRBV7-8 to TRBJ2-7, with 13 bases fitting TRBD2. V lost 6 bases and J lost 0; bases outside the gene matches: 2. The CDR3 runs to 15 residues. Germline loops: CDR1 SGHVS, CDR2 FQNEAQ. CDR3 nucleotides: TGTGCCAGCAGTTGGACTAGCGGGAGCTCCTACGAGCAGTACTTC. Translated: CASSWTSGSSYEQYF.

The rearrangement links TRBV28 to TRBJ1-5; D unclear. Germline lookup yields CDR1 MDHEN and CDR2 SYDVKM. The CDR3 sequence is 12 residues long. With 3 bases removed from V and 5 bases from J, the gap between germline ends came to 5 bases. The CDR3 loop reads CASSFYDQPQHF. CDR3 DNA: TGTGCCAGCAGTTTTTATGATCAGCCCCAGCATTTT.

The rearrangement joins TRBV5-4 to TRBJ2-5; 10 bases align to TRBD1. V lost 2 bases to trimming and J lost 5 bases; unmatched junction nucleotides: 6. Germline CDR1 is SGHNT and CDR2 is YYREEE (reference sequence). The CDR3 runs to 15 residues. CDR3 residues: CASSLGTGVVETQYF. DNA for the CDR3: TGTGCCAGCAGCTTAGGGACAGGGGTTGTGGAGACCCAGTACTTC.

The genes are TRBV15 and TRBJ2-7; 9 bases fit TRBD1. The CDR3 is made up of 16 amino acids. Losses at the gene ends were 2 bases for V and 2 bases for J; bases not matched to a gene: 7. Per germline, CDR1 LNHNV and CDR2 YYDKDF (reference sequence). As DNA, the CDR3 is TGTGCCACCAGCAGAAGTATGGGGACAGGGACCTACGAGCAGTACTTC. It translates to CATSRSMGTGTYEQYF.

The chain couples TRBV27 to TRBJ2-7; 7 bases agree with TRBD2. Germline CDR1 MNHEY, CDR2 SMNVEV (reference sequence). The CDR3 runs 13 residues. With 6 bases clipped from V and 7 bases from J, the junction kept 9 bases outside the gene matches. The CDR3 bases are TGTGCCAGCAGCTGGGGGGGATCACGAGAGCAGTACTTC. This sequence encodes CASSWGGSREQYF.

The CDR3 region is CASSKEEGWGSPLHF. The CDR3 DNA reads TGTGCCAGCAGCAAAGAGGAGGGCTGGGGATCACCCCTCCACTTT. The chain uses TRBV21-1 and TRBJ1-6. TRBV21-1 is assigned pseudogene status. The CDR3 runs 15 residues.

The chain is built from TRBV27 and TRBJ2-3; 8 bases map to TRBD2. This CDR3 is built from 15 residues. Looked up from germline, CDR1 is MNHEY and CDR2 is SMNVEV (reference sequence). With 5 bases clipped from V and 1 base from J, the junction kept 5 bases outside the gene matches. The CDR3 loop reads CASSVWREGTDTQYF. The DNA for the CDR3 is TGTGCCAGCAGTGTATGGCGGGAGGGCACAGATACGCAGTATTTT.

The chain employs TRBV28 and TRBJ2-7; tentative D call: TRBD1 (6 bases). CDR1 is MDHEN, CDR2 SYDVKM, per germline. This CDR3 spans 12 amino acids. Trimming removed 6 bases at V and 5 bases at J, with 11 bases between. The CDR3: CASSPGTNEQYF. The CDR3 region has the DNA TGTGCCAGCAGCCCCGGGACAAACGAGCAGTACTTC.